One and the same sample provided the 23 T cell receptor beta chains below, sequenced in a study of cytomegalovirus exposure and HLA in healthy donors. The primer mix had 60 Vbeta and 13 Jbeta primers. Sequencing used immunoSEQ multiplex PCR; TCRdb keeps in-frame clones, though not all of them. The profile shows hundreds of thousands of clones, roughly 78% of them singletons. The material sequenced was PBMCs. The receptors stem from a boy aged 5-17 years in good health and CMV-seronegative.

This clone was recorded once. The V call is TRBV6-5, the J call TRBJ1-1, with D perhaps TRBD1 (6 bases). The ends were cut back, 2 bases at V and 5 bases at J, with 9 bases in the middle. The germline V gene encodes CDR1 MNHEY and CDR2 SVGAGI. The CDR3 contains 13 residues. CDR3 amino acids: CASSYRGSTEAFF. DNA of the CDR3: TGTGCCAGCAGTTACAGGGGGTCGACTGAAGCTTTCTTT.

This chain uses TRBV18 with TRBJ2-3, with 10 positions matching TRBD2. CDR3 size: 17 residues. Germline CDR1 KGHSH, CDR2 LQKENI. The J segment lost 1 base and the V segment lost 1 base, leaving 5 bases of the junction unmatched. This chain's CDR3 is CASSPRLLAGGTDTQYF. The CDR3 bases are TGTGCCAGCTCACCACGTCTGCTAGCGGGGGGCACAGATACGCAGTATTTT.

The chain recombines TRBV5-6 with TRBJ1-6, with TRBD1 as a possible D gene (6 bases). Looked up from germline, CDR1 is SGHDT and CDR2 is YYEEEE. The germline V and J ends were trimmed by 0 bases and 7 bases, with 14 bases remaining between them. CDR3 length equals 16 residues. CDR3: CASSLVTGPRNSPLHF. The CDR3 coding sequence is TGTGCCAGCAGCTTGGTTACAGGGCCAAGAAATTCACCCCTCCACTTT.

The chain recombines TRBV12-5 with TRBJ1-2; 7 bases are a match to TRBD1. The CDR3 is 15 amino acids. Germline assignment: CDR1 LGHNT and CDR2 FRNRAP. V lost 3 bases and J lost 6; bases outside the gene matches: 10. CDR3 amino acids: CASGFFPTGIHGYTF. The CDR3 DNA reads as TGTGCTAGTGGTTTCTTCCCGACAGGGATCCATGGCTACACCTTC.

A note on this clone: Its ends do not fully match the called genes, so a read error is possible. Here the CDR3 DNA reads TGTGCCAGCAGCGGACAGGGATTT. Residues: CASSGQGF. V gene TRBV9 combines with J gene TRBJ1-4; TRBD1 aligns across 7 bases. The CDR3 length is 8 residues. Per the germline V gene, CDR1 is SGDLS and CDR2 is YYNGEE. Full variable domain (rest looked up from reference TRBV9 and TRBJ1-4): DSGVTQTPKHLITATGQRVTLRCSPRSGDLSVYWYQQSLDQGLQFLIQYYNGEERAKGNILERFSAQQFPDLHSELNLSSLELGDSALYFCASSGQGFGSGTQLSVL.

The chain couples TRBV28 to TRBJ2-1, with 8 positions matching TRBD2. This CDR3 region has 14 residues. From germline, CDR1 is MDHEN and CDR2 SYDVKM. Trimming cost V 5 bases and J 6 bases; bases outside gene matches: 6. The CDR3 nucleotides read TGTGCCAGCAGTCCCGGGACTAGGTCCAATGAGCAGTTCTTC. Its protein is CASSPGTRSNEQFF.

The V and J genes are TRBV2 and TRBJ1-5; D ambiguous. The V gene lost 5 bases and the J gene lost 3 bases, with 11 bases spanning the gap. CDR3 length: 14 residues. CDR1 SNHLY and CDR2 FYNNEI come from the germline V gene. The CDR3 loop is CASSRRLINQPQHF. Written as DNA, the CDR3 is TGTGCCAGCAGTCGCAGGCTCATCAATCAGCCCCAGCATTTT.

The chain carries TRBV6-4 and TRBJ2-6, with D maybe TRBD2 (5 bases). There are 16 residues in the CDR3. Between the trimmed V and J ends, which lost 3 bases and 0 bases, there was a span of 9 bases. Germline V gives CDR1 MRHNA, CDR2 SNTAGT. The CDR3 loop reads CASSERENSGANVLTF. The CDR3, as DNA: TGTGCCAGCAGTGAAAGGGAGAACTCTGGGGCCAACGTCCTGACTTTC.

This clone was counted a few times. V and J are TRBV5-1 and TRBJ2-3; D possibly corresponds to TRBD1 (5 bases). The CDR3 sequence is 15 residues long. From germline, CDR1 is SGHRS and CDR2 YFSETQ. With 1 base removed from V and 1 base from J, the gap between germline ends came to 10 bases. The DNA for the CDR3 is TGCGCCAGCAGCTTGAATGTAGGGGGCACAGATACGCAGTATTTT. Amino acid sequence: CASSLNVGGTDTQYF.

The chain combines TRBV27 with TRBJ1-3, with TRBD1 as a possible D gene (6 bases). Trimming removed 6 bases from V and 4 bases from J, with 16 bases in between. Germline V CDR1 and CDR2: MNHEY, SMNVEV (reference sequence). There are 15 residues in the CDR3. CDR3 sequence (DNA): TGTGCCAGCAGGGGTACTCAGGGGAGAGGAAACACCATATATTTT. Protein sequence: CASRGTQGRGNTIYF.

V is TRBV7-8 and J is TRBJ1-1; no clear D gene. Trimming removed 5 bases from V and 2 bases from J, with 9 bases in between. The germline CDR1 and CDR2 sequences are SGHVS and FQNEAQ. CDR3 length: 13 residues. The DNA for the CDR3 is TGTGCCAGCAGCGCCGGAGTCAACACTGAAGCTTTCTTT. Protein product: CASSAGVNTEAFF.

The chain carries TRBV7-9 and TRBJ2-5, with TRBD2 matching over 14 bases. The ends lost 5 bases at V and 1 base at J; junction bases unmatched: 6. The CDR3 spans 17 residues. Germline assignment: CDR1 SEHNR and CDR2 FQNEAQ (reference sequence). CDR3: CASSPRTSGRSQETQYF. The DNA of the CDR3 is TGTGCCAGCAGCCCTCGGACTAGCGGGAGGTCCCAAGAGACCCAGTACTTC. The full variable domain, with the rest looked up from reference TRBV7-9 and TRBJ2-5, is DTGVSQNPRHKITKRGQNVTFRCDPISEHNRLYWYRQTLGQGPEFLTYFQNEAQLEKSRLLSDRFSAERPKGSFSTLEIQRTEQGDSAMYLCASSPRTSGRSQETQYFGPGTRLLVL.

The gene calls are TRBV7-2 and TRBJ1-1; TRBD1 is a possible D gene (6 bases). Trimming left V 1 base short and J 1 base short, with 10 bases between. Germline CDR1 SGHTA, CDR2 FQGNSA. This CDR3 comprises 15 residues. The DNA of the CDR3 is TGTGCCAGCAGCTTAGTGGCCAGGGGGAACACTGAAGCTTTCTTT. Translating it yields CASSLVARGNTEAFF.

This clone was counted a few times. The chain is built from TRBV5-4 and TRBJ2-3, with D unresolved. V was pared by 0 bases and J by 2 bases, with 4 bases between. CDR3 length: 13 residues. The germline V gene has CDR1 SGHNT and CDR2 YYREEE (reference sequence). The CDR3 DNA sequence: TGTGCCAGCAGCTTGGACATCACAGATACGCAGTATTTT. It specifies CASSLDITDTQYF.

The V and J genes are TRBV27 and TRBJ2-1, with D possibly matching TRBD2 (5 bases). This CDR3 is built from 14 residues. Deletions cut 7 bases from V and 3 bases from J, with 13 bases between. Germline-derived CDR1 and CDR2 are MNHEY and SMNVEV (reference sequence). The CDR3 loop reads CASINRGHYNEQFF. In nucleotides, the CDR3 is TGTGCCAGCATTAACCGGGGTCACTACAATGAGCAGTTCTTC.

The CDR3 reads CATSRDGLGGPYF. In nucleotides, the CDR3 is TGTGCCACCAGCAGAGATGGGTTGGGAGGCCCCTACTTC. The rearrangement uses TRBV15 and TRBJ2-7, with D maybe TRBD2 (6 bases). Germline CDR1 and CDR2: LNHNV and YYDKDF (reference sequence). The V gene lost 0 bases and the J gene lost 13 bases, with 16 bases spanning the gap. CDR3 size: 13 residues.

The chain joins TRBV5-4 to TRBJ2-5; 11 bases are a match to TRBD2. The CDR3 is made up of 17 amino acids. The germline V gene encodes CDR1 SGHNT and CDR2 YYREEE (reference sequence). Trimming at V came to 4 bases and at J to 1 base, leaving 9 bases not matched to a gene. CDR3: CASSAPGTSGFQETQYF. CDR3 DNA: TGTGCCAGCAGCGCGCCCGGGACTAGCGGTTTCCAAGAGACCCAGTACTTC. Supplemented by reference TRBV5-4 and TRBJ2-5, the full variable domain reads ETGVTQSPTHLIKTRGQQVTLRCSSQSGHNTVSWYQQALGQGPQFIFQYYREEENGRGNFPPRFSGLQFPNYSSELNVNALELDDSALYLCASSAPGTSGFQETQYFGPGTRLLVL.

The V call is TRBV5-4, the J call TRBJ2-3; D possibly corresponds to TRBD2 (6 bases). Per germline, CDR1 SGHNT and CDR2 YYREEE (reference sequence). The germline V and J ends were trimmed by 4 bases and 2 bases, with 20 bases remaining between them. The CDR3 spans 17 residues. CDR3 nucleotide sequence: TGTGCCAGCAGCCTACAGACATCGGGGGTAGCCACAGATACGCAGTATTTT. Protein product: CASSLQTSGVATDTQYF.

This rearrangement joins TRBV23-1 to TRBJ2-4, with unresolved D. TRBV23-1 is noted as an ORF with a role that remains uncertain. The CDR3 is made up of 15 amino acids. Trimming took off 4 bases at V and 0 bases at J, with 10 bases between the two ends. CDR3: CASSLFAEAKNIQYF. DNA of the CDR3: TGCGCCAGCAGTCTTTTCGCGGAAGCCAAAAACATTCAGTACTTC.

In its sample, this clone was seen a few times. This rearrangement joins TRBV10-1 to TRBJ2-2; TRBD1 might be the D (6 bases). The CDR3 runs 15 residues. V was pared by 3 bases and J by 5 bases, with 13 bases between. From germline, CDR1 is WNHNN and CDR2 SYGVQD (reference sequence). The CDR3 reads CASSDRQDSTGELFF. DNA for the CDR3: TGCGCCAGCAGTGACCGACAGGATTCAACCGGGGAGCTGTTTTTT.

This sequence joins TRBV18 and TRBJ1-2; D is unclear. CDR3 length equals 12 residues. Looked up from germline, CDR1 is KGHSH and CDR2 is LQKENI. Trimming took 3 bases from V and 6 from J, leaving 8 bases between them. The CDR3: CASSPNQDGYTF. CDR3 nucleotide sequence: TGTGCCAGCTCACCTAACCAGGATGGCTACACCTTC.

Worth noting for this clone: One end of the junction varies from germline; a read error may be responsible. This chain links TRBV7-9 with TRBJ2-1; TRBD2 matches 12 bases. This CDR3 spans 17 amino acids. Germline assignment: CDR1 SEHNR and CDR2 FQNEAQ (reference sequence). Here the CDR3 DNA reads TGTTCCAGCAGCTTCACGACTAGCGGGAGCTCCTACAATGAGCAGTTCTTC. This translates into CSSSFTTSGSSYNEQFF.

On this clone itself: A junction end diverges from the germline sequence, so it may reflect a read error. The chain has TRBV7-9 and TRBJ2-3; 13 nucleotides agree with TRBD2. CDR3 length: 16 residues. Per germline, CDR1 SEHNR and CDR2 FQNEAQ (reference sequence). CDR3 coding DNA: TGTTCCAGCAGCTTTGGACTAGCGGGGGACACAGATACGCAGTATTTT. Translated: CSSSFGLAGDTDTQYF.